This T cell receptor beta chain derives from a study of tissue T cells after allogeneic stem cell transplantation. Profiling relied on immunoSEQ multiplex PCR, and the TCRdb table lists in-frame clones only, not all of them. The sample has several thousand clones; roughly a third are singletons. Overall study findings and caveats: Limitations included a small, clinically heterogeneous cohort and limited sampling depth. Within patients, tissue anatomy strongly shaped TCR repertoire composition.

The time point denotes: mouse harvest day 14 after allogeneic transplant. Each mouse received 10^7 T-cell-depleted marrow cells plus 10^6 splenic CD5+ T cells by tail vein. Mice had MHC-mismatched B6 into BALB/c GVHD, sampled day 7 or 14. Regarding this clone: Its cognate antigen is unknown. Mouse germline and gene names are used.

This receptor was obtained from a female BALB/c mouse given C57BL/6 T cells with graft-versus-host disease after an allogeneic hematopoietic cell transplant. Sequencing was carried out using skin.

Incomplete CDR3 DNA: TGCACCTGCAGTGCTCTCGACAGGGGCCCCTCCTCTTCTGGAAATACGCTCTAT. The encoded protein is CTCSALDRGPSSSGNTLY. The full CDR3 sequence reads CTCSALDRGPSSSGNTLYF. The rearrangement uses TRBV1 and TRBJ1-3; 8 nucleotides agree with TRBD1. Read data end 1 residue before the CDR3 end; the end is taken from the germline J gene. Germline trimming cut 3 bases from V and 0 bases from J; bases unmatched to any gene: 13. Germline CDR1 and CDR2: NSQYPW and LRSPGD (reference sequence). The CDR3 covers 19 residues.